The clone carrying this T cell receptor beta chain was counted a few times. Using its own MiXCR run on the 5' RACE reads, TCRdb lists one record per CDR3 protein. The sample shows approximately 41,000 distinct CDR3 sequences, about 10% of them seen only once. These data are taken from a study of spatial heterogeneity in lung cancer. Trimming removed 8 bases at V and 13 bases at J, with 23 bases between. CDR1 and CDR2 (germline): LGHDT, YNNKEL (reference sequence). This CDR3 is 13 amino acids long. Stated time point: blood at routine non-recurrence follow-up after resection. The chain carries TRBV3-1 and TRBJ1-2; the D is unclear. This specimen was PBMCs, taken at follow-up. This clonotype was sampled from a female donor with early-stage non-small cell lung cancer. CDR3 nucleotide sequence: TGTGCCAGCGCCAACGGCGTTGCGTTCGGGTTCACCTTC. Residues: CASANGVAFGFTF.